This TCR beta chain was recovered during a study of blood T cell repertoires in COVID-19. Measured with immunoSEQ multiplex PCR; TCRdb has only the in-frame clones, and not every one. Of about 520,000 clones listed, approximately 85% are singletons. The CDR3 has 16 residues. The germline V and J ends were trimmed by 7 bases and 0 bases, with 16 bases remaining between them. Germline assignment: CDR1 MDHEN and CDR2 SYDVKM. The TCR was taken from a human donor in a cohort sampled during active COVID-19. The V gene is TRBV28, the J gene TRBJ1-3; a possible D gene is TRBD1 (6 bases). The sequenced sample was peripheral blood. CDR3 in DNA: TGTGCCAGCACCCCAGCGGGGGCCCACTCTGGAAACACCATATATTTT. Protein product: CASTPAGAHSGNTIYF. The variable domain in full, with the rest retrieved from reference TRBV28 and TRBJ1-3, is DVKVTQSSRYLVKRTGEKVFLECVQDMDHENMFWYRQDPGLGLRLIYFSYDVKMKEKGDIPEGYSVSREKKERFSLILESASTNQTSMYLCASTPAGAHSGNTIYFGEGSWLTVV.